These 25 T cell receptor beta chains came from one sample sequenced in a study of blood T cell repertoires in COVID-19. Profiling relied on immunoSEQ multiplex PCR, and the TCRdb table lists in-frame clones only, not all of them. The sample holds approximately 290,000 clones, about nine tenths seen once. Specimen: PBMCs or T cells enriched from blood (not recorded which). The receptors here all came from a woman in her thirties who had recovered from COVID-19.

The chain is built from TRBV19 and TRBJ1-1, with TRBD1 identical over 9 bases. The CDR3 runs to 13 residues. V dropped 9 bases and J dropped 6; count of bases not matched to a gene: 8. CDR1 is LNHDA, CDR2 SQIVND, per germline (reference sequence). CDR3 DNA: TGTGCCAGCAGAGACAGGGGGGTGCCTGAAGCTTTCTTT. Translated: CASRDRGVPEAFF.

This chain links TRBV5-5 with TRBJ2-7; 7 nucleotides line up with TRBD1. Germline CDR1 SGHKS, CDR2 YYEKEE (reference sequence). CDR3 length: 14 residues. The V gene end was trimmed by 7 bases and the J gene end by 3 bases; junction bases not matched to a gene: 10. In nucleotides, the CDR3 is TGTGCCAGCCTCCCTTGGACAGGAGACTACGAGCAGTACTTC. It specifies CASLPWTGDYEQYF.

The rearrangement joins TRBV5-1 to TRBJ1-6, with 7 bases fitting TRBD1. With V trimmed by 4 bases and J by 5 bases, 9 bases remained unmatched. This CDR3 is built from 16 residues. The V gene's germline CDR1 is SGHRS and CDR2 YFSETQ. CDR3 loop: CASSPETGVDNSPLHF. In DNA form, the CDR3 reads TGCGCCAGCAGCCCGGAAACAGGGGTTGATAATTCACCCCTCCACTTT.

The chain joins TRBV7-9 to TRBJ1-4; D uncertain. Germline CDR1 and CDR2: SEHNR and FQNEAQ (reference sequence). The CDR3 sequence is 13 residues long. Trimming pared 1 base from V and 7 bases from J, leaving 7 bases between. In DNA, the CDR3 is TGTGCCAGCAGCTTAGGCCGGGGTGAAAAACTGTTTTTT. It codes for CASSLGRGEKLFF. The entire variable domain, with the rest obtained from reference TRBV7-9 and TRBJ1-4, is as follows: DTGVSQNPRHKITKRGQNVTFRCDPISEHNRLYWYRQTLGQGPEFLTYFQNEAQLEKSRLLSDRFSAERPKGSFSTLEIQRTEQGDSAMYLCASSLGRGEKLFFGSGTQLSVL.

The genes are TRBV9 and TRBJ2-5; D might be TRBD1 (5 bases). Trimming pared 0 bases from V and 5 bases from J, leaving 14 bases between. Per germline, CDR1 SGDLS and CDR2 YYNGEE. The CDR3 runs to 15 residues. Written as DNA, the CDR3 is TGTGCCAGCAGCGTAGTTGTAGGGGTAAGGGAGACCCAGTACTTC. It specifies CASSVVVGVRETQYF.

V and J are TRBV9 and TRBJ2-1; 9 bases fit TRBD2. This CDR3 contains 17 residues. Germline V lookup: CDR1 SGDLS, CDR2 YYNGEE. J lost 4 bases, V lost 0 bases, and 8 bases had no gene match. The CDR3 reads CASSVDGAGGVYNEQFF. CDR3 coding DNA: TGTGCCAGCAGCGTAGATGGGGCGGGAGGGGTTTACAATGAGCAGTTCTTC.

V is TRBV9 and J is TRBJ2-2; D is uncertain. V was shortened by 0 bases and J by 4 bases, with 13 bases between the two germline ends. CDR3 length: 16 residues. CDR1 and CDR2 (germline): SGDLS, YYNGEE. The CDR3 is CASSVGSISFTGELFF. CDR3 coding DNA: TGTGCCAGCAGCGTAGGTAGCATAAGCTTCACCGGGGAGCTGTTTTTT.

V and J are TRBV30 and TRBJ2-7; 9 bases line up with TRBD1. Per the germline V gene, CDR1 is GTSNPN and CDR2 is SVGIG (reference sequence). The J segment lost 2 bases and the V segment lost 3 bases, leaving 5 bases of the junction unmatched. The CDR3 length is 14 residues. The CDR3 loop reads CAWSGTGPTYEQYF. The CDR3 DNA reads as TGTGCCTGGAGCGGGACAGGGCCCACCTACGAGCAGTACTTC.

This rearrangement joins TRBV28 to TRBJ1-2, with 11 positions matching TRBD1. The CDR3 contains 15 residues. J lost 8 bases, V lost 5 bases, and 10 bases had no gene match. Germline V gives CDR1 MDHEN, CDR2 SYDVKM. The CDR3 bases are TGTGCCAGCAGTCCAGGGACAGGGGGTACTTGGGGCTACACCTTC. It is translated as CASSPGTGGTWGYTF.

V and J are TRBV28 and TRBJ1-5; D uncertain. CDR3 size: 15 residues. V was cut by 2 bases and J by 6 bases, with 14 bases left in between. Looked up from germline, CDR1 is MDHEN and CDR2 is SYDVKM. The chain's CDR3 is CASSLRREFGQPQHF. CDR3 in DNA: TGTGCCAGCAGTTTAAGGAGAGAATTTGGTCAGCCCCAGCATTTT.

The chain links TRBV19 to TRBJ2-3, with D perhaps TRBD1 (6 bases). Trimming removed 7 bases from V and 7 bases from J, with 21 bases in between. The CDR3 contains 15 residues. Per germline, CDR1 LNHDA and CDR2 SQIVND (reference sequence). The chain's CDR3 is CASTARGLVGYTQYF. The CDR3 DNA sequence: TGTGCCAGTACGGCCAGGGGCTTAGTAGGGTATACGCAGTATTTT. The full variable domain, rest sourced from reference TRBV19 and TRBJ2-3, is DGGITQSPKYLFRKEGQNVTLSCEQNLNHDAMYWYRQDPGQGLRLIYYSQIVNDFQKGDIAEGYSVSREKKESFPLTVTSAQKNPTAFYLCASTARGLVGYTQYFGPGTRLTVL.

The V gene is TRBV28, the J gene TRBJ1-5; D gene uncertain. The germline V and J ends were trimmed by 6 bases and 3 bases, with 15 bases remaining between them. Germline CDR1 is MDHEN and CDR2 is SYDVKM. This CDR3 region has 15 residues. CDR3 in amino acids: CASSRIGEPNQPQHF. For the CDR3, the DNA is TGTGCCAGCAGCAGGATCGGGGAACCCAATCAGCCCCAGCATTTT.

The chain couples TRBV6-5 to TRBJ1-3; TRBD1 might be the D (5 bases). Per germline, CDR1 MNHEY and CDR2 SVGAGI. Between the trimmed V and J ends, which lost 0 bases and 13 bases, there was a span of 19 bases. The CDR3 is 15 residues long. The CDR3 region has the DNA TGTGCCAGCAGTTACTCGCCAGACAGCGGGATGGGGATATATTTT. It translates to CASSYSPDSGMGIYF.

The V call is TRBV7-2, the J call TRBJ1-1; TRBD1 might be the D (5 bases). Germline lookup yields CDR1 SGHTA and CDR2 FQGNSA. This CDR3 contains 16 residues. Trimming removed 1 base at V and 0 bases at J, with 12 bases between. CDR3 nucleotide sequence: TGTGCCAGCAGCTTAGGACCAGGGCTCATGAACACTGAAGCTTTCTTT. This gives the protein CASSLGPGLMNTEAFF.

This clone was counted once. Here the CDR3 DNA reads TGCGCCAGCAGCTTGAGCAGAGGGGAAAAACTGTTTTTT. As protein: CASSLSRGEKLFF. This chain uses TRBV5-1 with TRBJ1-4; no clear D gene. V was shortened by 1 base and J by 8 bases, with 9 bases between the two germline ends. The CDR3 runs 13 residues. Germline CDR1 SGHRS, CDR2 YFSETQ.

In its sample, this clone was seen once. V and J are TRBV21-1 and TRBJ1-5; the table's D call, TRBD1, has no DNA check behind it. TRBV21-1 is annotated as a pseudogene. This CDR3 spans 15 amino acids. CDR3 residues: CASSKQVPANQPQHF. The CDR3 DNA is TGTGCCAGCAGCAAACAGGTACCGGCCAATCAGCCCCAGCATTTT.

CDR3 region: CASSIGPQGADQPQHF. As DNA, the CDR3 is TGTGCCAGTAGTATTGGACCCCAGGGGGCGGATCAGCCCCAGCATTTT. The chain uses TRBV19 and TRBJ1-5; TRBD1 agrees at 8 bases. The CDR3 has 16 residues. J was trimmed by 5 bases and V by 3 bases; bases with no gene match: 9. Germline V gives CDR1 LNHDA, CDR2 SQIVND (reference sequence).

The chain is built from TRBV30 and TRBJ2-5, with 8 nucleotides matching TRBD2. CDR3 size: 15 residues. Germline values: CDR1 GTSNPN, CDR2 SVGIG (reference sequence). The trim removed 2 bases at V and 5 bases at J, leaving 10 bases unmatched. CDR3 amino acids: CAWSHRSGRGETQYF. CDR3 nucleotides: TGTGCCTGGAGTCACAGAAGCGGGAGAGGGGAGACCCAGTACTTC. Complete variable domain (other parts from reference TRBV30 and TRBJ2-5): SQTIHQWPATLVQPVGSPLSLECTVEGTSNPNLYWYRQAAGRGLQLLFYSVGIGQISSEVPQNLSASRPQDRQFILSSKKLLLSDSGFYLCAWSHRSGRGETQYFGPGTRLLVL.

V usage is TRBV5-1 and J usage is TRBJ1-1; the D is unclear. V shed 4 bases and J shed 7 bases, with 14 bases lying between them. Germline V gene sequence: CDR1 SGHRS, CDR2 YFSETQ. The CDR3 contains 13 residues. The DNA for the CDR3 is TGCGCCAGCAGCAAGGACGGGGTTGATGAAGCTTTCTTT. It is translated as CASSKDGVDEAFF.

This rearrangement joins TRBV4-3 to TRBJ1-1; 8 positions agree with TRBD1. This CDR3 contains 19 residues. Germline V lookup: CDR1 LGHNA, CDR2 YSLEER. The ends lost 1 base at V and 3 bases at J; junction bases unmatched: 16. The CDR3 here is CASSQGDYRGLKRDTEAFF. The CDR3 DNA reads TGCGCCAGCAGCCAAGGGGACTACAGGGGGTTAAAGAGGGACACTGAAGCTTTCTTT.

This chain uses TRBV5-1 with TRBJ2-3, with TRBD1 identical over 7 bases. The V segment lost 4 bases and the J segment 2 bases; nucleotides outside the gene matches: 7. The CDR3 has 15 residues. Germline V lookup: CDR1 SGHRS, CDR2 YFSETQ. The CDR3 sequence: CASSLSDRDTDTQYF. The CDR3 DNA reads as TGCGCCAGCAGCCTGAGCGACAGGGACACAGATACGCAGTATTTT.

This chain connects TRBV19 to TRBJ1-6; D not certain. Germline assignment: CDR1 LNHDA and CDR2 SQIVND (reference sequence). The ends were cut back, 10 bases at V and 8 bases at J, with 18 bases in the middle. CDR3 length equals 14 residues. In nucleotides, the CDR3 is TGTGCCACTTCGTCAAGGAGGAGCGATTCACCCCTCCACTTT. This gives the protein CATSSRRSDSPLHF.

The chain recombines TRBV10-3 with TRBJ2-7, with 8 positions matching TRBD2. Germline-derived CDR1 and CDR2 are ENHRY and SYGVKD. The CDR3 sequence is 17 residues long. The J segment lost 4 bases and the V segment lost 4 bases, leaving 15 bases of the junction unmatched. The CDR3 nucleotides read TGTGCCATCAGTGTATCTATAGCGGGATCTTCGGGATACGAGCAGTACTTC. This encodes CAISVSIAGSSGYEQYF.

This clone has a single count. Other nucleotide sequences in the sample specify the same CDR3. The J gene is TRBJ2-7, the V gene TRBV28; 7 nucleotides agree with TRBD1. This CDR3 contains 14 residues. With 5 bases clipped from V and 3 bases from J, the junction kept 7 bases outside the gene matches. The germline CDR1 and CDR2 sequences are MDHEN and SYDVKM. This CDR3 reads CASSPHRGVYEQYF. For the CDR3, the DNA is TGTGCCAGCAGTCCCCACAGGGGTGTCTACGAGCAGTACTTC.

This clone has just one count. The CDR3 protein is CASSLRPRVYEQYF. The CDR3 DNA follows: TGTGCCAGCAGTTTAAGGCCGAGGGTCTACGAGCAGTACTTC. The gene calls are TRBV27 and TRBJ2-7; a possible D gene is TRBD2 (5 bases). Trimming removed 2 bases from V and 3 bases from J, with 11 bases in between. This CDR3 is built from 14 residues. Germline V CDR1 and CDR2: MNHEY, SMNVEV (reference sequence).